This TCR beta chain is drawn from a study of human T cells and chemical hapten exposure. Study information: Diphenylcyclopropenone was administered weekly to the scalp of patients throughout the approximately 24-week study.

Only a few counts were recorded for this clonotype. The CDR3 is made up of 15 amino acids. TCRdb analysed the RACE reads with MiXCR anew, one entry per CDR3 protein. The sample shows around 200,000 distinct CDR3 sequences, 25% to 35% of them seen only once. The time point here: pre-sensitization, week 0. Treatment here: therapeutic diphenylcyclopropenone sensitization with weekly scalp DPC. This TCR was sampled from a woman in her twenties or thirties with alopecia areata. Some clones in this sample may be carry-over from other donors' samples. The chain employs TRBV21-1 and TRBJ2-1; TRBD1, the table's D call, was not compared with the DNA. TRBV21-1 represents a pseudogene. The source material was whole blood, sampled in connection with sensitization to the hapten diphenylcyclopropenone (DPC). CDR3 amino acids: CASSPDRGVGNEQFF. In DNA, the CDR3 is TGTGCCAGCAGCCCGGACCGGGGCGTAGGCAATGAGCAGTTCTTC.